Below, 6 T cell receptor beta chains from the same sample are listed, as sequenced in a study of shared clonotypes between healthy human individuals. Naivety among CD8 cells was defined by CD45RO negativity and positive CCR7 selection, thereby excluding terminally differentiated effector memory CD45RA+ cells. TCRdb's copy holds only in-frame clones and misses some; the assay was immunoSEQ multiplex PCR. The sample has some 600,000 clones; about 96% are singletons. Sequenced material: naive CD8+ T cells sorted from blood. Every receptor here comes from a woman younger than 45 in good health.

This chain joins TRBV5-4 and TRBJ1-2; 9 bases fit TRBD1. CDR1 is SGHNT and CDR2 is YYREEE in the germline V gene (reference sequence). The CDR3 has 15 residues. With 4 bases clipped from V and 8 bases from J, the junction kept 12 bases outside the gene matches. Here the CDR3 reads CASSVPGQGLTGYTF. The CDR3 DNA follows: TGTGCCAGCAGCGTTCCGGGACAGGGCCTCACGGGCTACACCTTC.

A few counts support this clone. The CDR3 DNA sequence: TGCGCCAGCAGTGATTTCAACACTGAAGCTTTCTTT. Protein product: CASSDFNTEAFF. The rearrangement joins TRBV10-1 to TRBJ1-1; D gene uncertain. The V gene lost 3 bases and the J gene lost 2 bases, with 4 bases spanning the gap. CDR1 WNHNN and CDR2 SYGVQD come from the germline V gene (reference sequence). The CDR3 is 12 amino acids.

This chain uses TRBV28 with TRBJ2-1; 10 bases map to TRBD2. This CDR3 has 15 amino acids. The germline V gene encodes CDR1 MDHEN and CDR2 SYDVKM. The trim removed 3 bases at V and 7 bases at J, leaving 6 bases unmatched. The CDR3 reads CASSFTLAGDNEQFF. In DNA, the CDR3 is TGTGCCAGCAGTTTTACGCTAGCGGGAGATAATGAGCAGTTCTTC.

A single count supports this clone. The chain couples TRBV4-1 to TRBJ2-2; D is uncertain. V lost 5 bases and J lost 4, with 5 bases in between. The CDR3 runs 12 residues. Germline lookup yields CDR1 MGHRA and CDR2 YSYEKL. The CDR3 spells CASSRITGELFF. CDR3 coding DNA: TGCGCCAGCAGCAGGATCACCGGGGAGCTGTTTTTT.

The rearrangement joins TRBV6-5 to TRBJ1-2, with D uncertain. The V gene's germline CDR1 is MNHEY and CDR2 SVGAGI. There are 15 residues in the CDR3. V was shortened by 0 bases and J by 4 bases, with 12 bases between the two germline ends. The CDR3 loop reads CASSYSRGLSYGYTF. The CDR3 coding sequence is TGTGCCAGCAGTTACTCGCGCGGCCTCTCCTATGGCTACACCTTC.

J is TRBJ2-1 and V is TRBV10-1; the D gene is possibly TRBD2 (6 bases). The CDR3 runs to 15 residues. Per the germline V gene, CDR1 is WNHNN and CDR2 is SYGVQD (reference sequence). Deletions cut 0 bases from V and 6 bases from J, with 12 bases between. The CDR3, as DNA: TGCGCCAGCAGTGAGTCACGGGAGATTGGCAATGAGCAGTTCTTC. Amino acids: CASSESREIGNEQFF.